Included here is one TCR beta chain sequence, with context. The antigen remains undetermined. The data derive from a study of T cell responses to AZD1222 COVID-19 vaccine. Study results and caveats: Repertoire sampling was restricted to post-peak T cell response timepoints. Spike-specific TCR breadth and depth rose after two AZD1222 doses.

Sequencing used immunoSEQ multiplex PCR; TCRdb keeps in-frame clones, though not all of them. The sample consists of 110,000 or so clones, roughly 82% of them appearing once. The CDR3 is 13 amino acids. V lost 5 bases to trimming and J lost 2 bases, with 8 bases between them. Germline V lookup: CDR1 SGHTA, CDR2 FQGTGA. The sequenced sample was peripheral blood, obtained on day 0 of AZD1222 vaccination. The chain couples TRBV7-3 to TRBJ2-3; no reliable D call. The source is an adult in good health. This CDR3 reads CASSHTNTDTQYF. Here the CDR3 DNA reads TGTGCCAGCAGCCATACAAACACAGATACGCAGTATTTT.